This T cell receptor beta chain was retrieved from a study of shared clonotypes between healthy human individuals. Study details: The study enrolled a couple of women and three men aged 18 to 49.

The deep-level immunoSEQ assay was used. The unsorted PBMC sample used ten immunoSEQ deep assay plates. Sequenced by immunoSEQ multiplex PCR; TCRdb stores in-frame clones only, minus some. The sample includes roughly 500,000 clones, approximately 79% of them seen just once. Germline-derived CDR1 and CDR2 are GTSNPN and SVGIG (reference sequence). CDR3 size: 15 residues. The trim removed 4 bases at V and 2 bases at J, leaving 8 bases unmatched. The chain couples TRBV30 to TRBJ1-1; TRBD1 agrees at 9 bases. Sequencing was done on a sample of PBMCs. The sequence was obtained from a middle-aged woman in good health. Some clones in this sample may be carry-over from other donors' samples. The DNA for the CDR3 is TGTGCCTGGAAATCCCGGACAGGGGCAAACACTGAAGCTTTCTTT. Translation gives CAWKSRTGANTEAFF.